One sample yielded the 7 T cell receptor beta chains listed below, sequenced in a study of cytomegalovirus exposure and HLA in healthy donors. Both 60 Vbeta primers and 13 Jbeta primers went into the PCR. The protocol was immunoSEQ multiplex PCR, while the TCRdb copy is restricted to in-frame clones and leaves out a portion. The sample lists 200,000 to 250,000 clones, approximately 79% occurring once. Sequencing used PBMCs. These receptors all come from a man aged 18 to 29 in good health and CMV-seronegative.

This clone has more than one count but fewer than ten. This sequence joins TRBV5-6 and TRBJ1-6; the match to TRBD1 covers 9 bases. The length of the CDR3 is 15 residues. The germline V gene encodes CDR1 SGHDT and CDR2 YYEEEE. The ends lost 4 bases at V and 6 bases at J; junction bases unmatched: 5. CDR3 sequence: CASSVGQGSNSPLHF. The DNA for the CDR3 is TGTGCCAGCAGCGTGGGACAGGGTAGTAATTCACCCCTCCACTTT. The whole variable domain, remainder taken from reference TRBV5-6 and TRBJ1-6, is DAGVTQSPTHLIKTRGQQVTLRCSPKSGHDTVSWYQQALGQGPQFIFQYYEEEERQRGNFPDRFSGHQFPNYSSELNVNALLLGDSALYLCASSVGQGSNSPLHFGNGTRLTVT.

This clone was seen once. This chain connects TRBV7-9 to TRBJ1-2, with D perhaps matching TRBD1 (6 bases). Trimming took 5 bases from V and 4 from J, leaving 17 bases between them. CDR1 and CDR2 (germline): SEHNR, FQNEAQ (reference sequence). The length of the CDR3 is 15 residues. The CDR3 here is CASSPGDRSLYGYTF. CDR3 in DNA: TGTGCCAGCAGCCCAGGGGACCGTTCCCTCTATGGCTACACCTTC.

The chain joins TRBV5-1 to TRBJ2-7; a possible D gene is TRBD2 (5 bases). CDR1 is SGHRS and CDR2 is YFSETQ in the germline V gene. The CDR3 spans 15 residues. Trimming left V 0 bases short and J 0 bases short, with 10 bases between. The DNA of the CDR3 is TGCGCCAGCAGCTTGGTGGCAGCGGACTCCTACGAGCAGTACTTC. Protein sequence: CASSLVAADSYEQYF. Supplemented by reference TRBV5-1 and TRBJ2-7, the full variable domain reads KAGVTQTPRYLIKTRGQQVTLSCSPISGHRSVSWYQQTPGQGLQFLFEYFSETQRNKGNFPGRFSGRQFSNSRSEMNVSTLELGDSALYLCASSLVAADSYEQYFGPGTRLTVT.

This chain uses TRBV11-3 with TRBJ2-5, with D maybe TRBD2 (5 bases). There are 13 residues in the CDR3. The V and J ends lost 5 bases and 4 bases respectively, with 11 bases between them. The germline CDR1 and CDR2 sequences are SGHNT and YENEEA. CDR3 sequence (DNA): TGTGCCAGCAGCCCCCGGGGTCTAGAGACCCAGTACTTC. Translated, it gives CASSPRGLETQYF.

The chain links TRBV28 to TRBJ2-2; D gene ambiguous. The CDR3 is made up of 13 amino acids. V lost 7 bases and J lost 6, with 12 bases in between. Germline V gives CDR1 MDHEN, CDR2 SYDVKM. CDR3 amino acids: CASMVISAGELFF. Written as DNA, the CDR3 is TGTGCCAGCATGGTGATCTCGGCCGGGGAGCTGTTTTTT.

This chain connects TRBV19 to TRBJ2-1; maybe TRBD2 (6 bases). V lost 1 base, J lost 0 bases, and 16 bases lay in between. The CDR3 totals 18 residues. Germline V gene sequence: CDR1 LNHDA, CDR2 SQIVND (reference sequence). The CDR3 sequence is CASSIASFSGSSYNEQFF. The CDR3 bases are TGTGCCAGTAGTATAGCCTCTTTTAGCGGTAGCTCCTACAATGAGCAGTTCTTC.

The rearrangement joins TRBV2 to TRBJ1-5; TRBD1 is a possible D gene (5 bases). CDR3 length: 15 amino acids. Trimming removed 6 bases at V and 0 bases at J, with 12 bases between. Germline CDR1 and CDR2: SNHLY and FYNNEI. The CDR3 coding sequence is TGTGCCAGCAGATCACAGGAGTATAGCAATCAGCCCCAGCATTTT. Its translation: CASRSQEYSNQPQHF.